A single sample is the source of the 31 T cell receptor beta chains below, sequenced in a study of blood T cell repertoires in COVID-19. Generated by immunoSEQ multiplex PCR, the TCRdb table keeps only in-frame clones and is missing some. This sample yields 250,000 to 300,000 clones, of which about 90% are seen a single time; roughly 12% belongs to the top ten. Sequencing used peripheral blood. Receptor source: a woman between 25 and 40 years old with COVID-19, enrolled during active disease.

The V call is TRBV15, the J call TRBJ2-3; 7 bases fit TRBD1. Trimming at V came to 5 bases and at J to 2 bases, leaving 7 bases not matched to a gene. The CDR3 length is 15 residues. From germline, CDR1 is LNHNV and CDR2 YYDKDF (reference sequence). CDR3 nucleotide sequence: TGTGCCACCAGCGTGACAGGGTTGGACACAGATACGCAGTATTTT. The encoded protein is CATSVTGLDTDTQYF.

V usage is TRBV19 and J usage is TRBJ1-3, with D uncertain. CDR3 length: 15 amino acids. V shed 0 bases and J shed 5 bases, with 11 bases lying between them. Per the germline V gene, CDR1 is LNHDA and CDR2 is SQIVND (reference sequence). The DNA for the CDR3 is TGTGCCAGTAGTATAGATCTCGGACTGCGAAACACCATATATTTT. Translated: CASSIDLGLRNTIYF.

The V and J genes are TRBV6-4 and TRBJ2-1; 8 bases line up with TRBD1. The CDR3 is 15 residues long. V gave up 10 bases and J gave up 4 bases; unmatched junction bases: 12. Germline values: CDR1 MRHNA, CDR2 SNTAGT. The CDR3 reads CATGGGTGLYNEQFF. In DNA, the CDR3 is TGTGCCACCGGTGGAGGGACAGGACTATACAATGAGCAGTTCTTC.

This clone was observed once. This chain joins TRBV7-2 and TRBJ1-4; D is uncertain. V lost 6 bases and J lost 3, with 14 bases in between. The length of the CDR3 is 15 residues. Germline V gene sequence: CDR1 SGHTA, CDR2 FQGNSA. Here the CDR3 reads CASSEQQDANEKLFF. The CDR3 DNA sequence: TGTGCCAGCAGTGAGCAGCAGGATGCTAATGAAAAACTGTTTTTT.

This clone has a handful of counts. The V gene is TRBV18, the J gene TRBJ1-5; possible D gene TRBD1, 5 bases. Germline V gene data show CDR1 as KGHSH and CDR2 as LQKENI. V lost 4 bases to trimming and J lost 3 bases, with 7 bases between them. The CDR3 has 13 residues. CDR3 loop: CASSQGPNQPQHF. The DNA for the CDR3 is TGTGCCAGCTCACAGGGGCCCAATCAGCCCCAGCATTTT.

This clone was found once. The V and J genes are TRBV28 and TRBJ1-4, with no clear D. CDR1 and CDR2 from the germline V gene are MDHEN and SYDVKM. V gave up 4 bases and J gave up 5 bases, with 14 bases separating them. The CDR3 covers 15 residues. The CDR3, as DNA: TGTGCCAGCAGTTCTTCCGGGTCGGTAAATGAAAAACTGTTTTTT. The encoded protein is CASSSSGSVNEKLFF.

The genes are TRBV4-1 and TRBJ2-2; 7 positions agree with TRBD1. The V gene end was trimmed by 1 base and the J gene end by 3 bases; junction bases not matched to a gene: 2. CDR1 and CDR2 (germline): MGHRA, YSYEKL. The CDR3 covers 15 residues. CDR3 DNA: TGCGCCAGCAGCCAAGGTCAGGGGGACACCGGGGAGCTGTTTTTT. It specifies CASSQGQGDTGELFF.

V is TRBV6-5 and J is TRBJ1-3; 9 nucleotides align to TRBD1. The CDR3 length is 13 residues. The V gene's germline CDR1 is MNHEY and CDR2 SVGAGI. V dropped 10 bases and J dropped 2; count of bases not matched to a gene: 3. The CDR3 nucleotides are TGTGCCATCTGGGACAGGGCTGGAAACACCATATATTTT. This encodes CAIWDRAGNTIYF.

This clone occurred a few times. Other DNA sequences within the sample encode an identical CDR3. The V call is TRBV27, the J call TRBJ2-7; D is uncertain. V lost 6 bases to trimming and J lost 2 bases, with 5 bases between them. Germline V gene sequence: CDR1 MNHEY, CDR2 SMNVEV (reference sequence). This CDR3 spans 11 amino acids. CDR3 nucleotide sequence: TGTGCCAGCAGCTCTACCTACGAGCAGTACTTC. Amino acids: CASSSTYEQYF.

The chain is built from TRBV10-1 and TRBJ1-3, with a weak D call TRBD1 (6 bases). Germline V lookup: CDR1 WNHNN, CDR2 SYGVQD (reference sequence). V shed 10 bases and J shed 2 bases, with 24 bases lying between them. CDR3 length equals 17 residues. The CDR3: CATSGTTQRPTGNTIYF. CDR3 nucleotides: TGCGCCACCTCCGGGACAACCCAACGTCCTACTGGAAACACCATATATTTT.

The genes are TRBV10-3 and TRBJ2-7, with 8 bases aligning to TRBD2. Germline V lookup: CDR1 ENHRY, CDR2 SYGVKD. V lost 8 bases to trimming and J lost 2 bases; unmatched junction nucleotides: 11. This CDR3 comprises 15 residues. The CDR3 protein is CAIGALTSATYEQYF. CDR3 nucleotide sequence: TGTGCCATCGGCGCTCTGACTAGCGCAACCTACGAGCAGTACTTC.

Notes on this clone: The sample carries other DNA sequences with the same CDR3. The V call is TRBV6-5, the J call TRBJ1-5; D might be TRBD1 (5 bases). The germline V and J ends were trimmed by 2 bases and 4 bases, with 9 bases remaining between them. The CDR3 is made up of 14 amino acids. Germline lookup yields CDR1 MNHEY and CDR2 SVGAGI. The CDR3 bases are TGTGCCAGCAGTTACAGGGGAGGTAATCAGCCCCAGCATTTT. Translating gives CASSYRGGNQPQHF.

Only a few counts were recorded for this clone. The chain combines TRBV27 with TRBJ1-4; unclear D gene. Trimming removed 9 bases at V and 5 bases at J, with 13 bases between. The CDR3 has 13 amino acids. The germline V gene encodes CDR1 MNHEY and CDR2 SMNVEV (reference sequence). The CDR3 is CARKSGLNEKLFF. The DNA for the CDR3 is TGTGCCAGGAAATCCGGACTAAATGAAAAACTGTTTTTT.

The chain joins TRBV6-4 to TRBJ2-3; 7 bases match TRBD2. V dropped 5 bases and J dropped 6; count of bases not matched to a gene: 8. The germline CDR1 and CDR2 sequences are MRHNA and SNTAGT. The CDR3 length is 14 residues. The CDR3 here is CASSPGTNPDTQYF. DNA of the CDR3: TGTGCCAGCAGTCCCGGGACTAATCCGGATACGCAGTATTTT.

The rearrangement links TRBV7-8 to TRBJ2-7, with a tentative D call TRBD1 (6 bases). The length of the CDR3 is 13 residues. Per the germline V gene, CDR1 is SGHVS and CDR2 is FQNEAQ. With 5 bases removed from V and 2 bases from J, the gap between germline ends came to 10 bases. Here the CDR3 DNA reads TGTGCCAGCAGCGTTGGACAGACCTACGAGCAGTACTTC. Protein sequence: CASSVGQTYEQYF.

As DNA, the CDR3 is TGTGCCAGCAGCCACACCAAGGGGGAAACTAATGAAAAACTGTTTTTT. The encoded protein is CASSHTKGETNEKLFF. The J gene is TRBJ1-4, the V gene TRBV7-9, with a weak D call TRBD1 (6 bases). With 5 bases removed from V and 1 base from J, the gap between germline ends came to 14 bases. Germline CDR1 is SEHNR and CDR2 is FQNEAQ (reference sequence). The CDR3 is made up of 16 amino acids.

In nucleotides, the CDR3 is TGTGCCAGCAGCCAATTACCAGGAACGGAGACCCAGTACTTC. It specifies CASSQLPGTETQYF. The V call is TRBV3-1 (or the pseudogene TRBV3-2), the J call TRBJ2-5; D is uncertain. Germline lookup yields CDR1 LGHDT and CDR2 YNNKEL (reference sequence). The CDR3 runs 14 residues. V was clipped by 2 bases and J by 5 bases, with 12 bases between them.

The V call is TRBV7-8, the J call TRBJ1-1, with a tentative D call TRBD1 (5 bases). Per the germline V gene, CDR1 is SGHVS and CDR2 is FQNEAQ. Trimming removed 7 bases from V and 5 bases from J, with 11 bases in between. This CDR3 is built from 12 residues. The chain's CDR3 is CASNSAGTEAFF. CDR3 DNA sequence: TGTGCCAGCAATTCTGCAGGGACTGAAGCTTTCTTT.

CDR3 DNA: TGTGCCAGCTCGGGGGGGGGAACCTACAATGAGCAGTTCTTC. Protein product: CASSGGGTYNEQFF. The V and J genes are TRBV28 and TRBJ2-1; TRBD2 aligns across 8 bases. The CDR3 loop spans 14 amino acids. Per germline, CDR1 MDHEN and CDR2 SYDVKM. Germline trimming cut 8 bases from V and 2 bases from J; bases unmatched to any gene: 5.

V is TRBV5-4 and J is TRBJ2-7; 10 bases are shared with TRBD2. The germline V gene has CDR1 SGHNT and CDR2 YYREEE (reference sequence). Trimming cost V 5 bases and J 2 bases; bases outside gene matches: 7. This CDR3 has 15 residues. The chain's CDR3 is CASRRASGGTYEQYF. The CDR3 bases are TGTGCCAGCAGACGCGCTAGCGGGGGAACCTACGAGCAGTACTTC.

This rearrangement joins TRBV2 to TRBJ1-4; D is possibly TRBD1 (6 bases). The V end was cut by 2 bases, the J end by 5 bases, with 12 bases between. The CDR3 has 15 residues. The germline gives CDR1 SNHLY, CDR2 FYNNEI. The chain's CDR3 is CASSEQGHKNEKLFF. In DNA form, the CDR3 reads TGTGCCAGCAGTGAACAGGGGCACAAAAATGAAAAACTGTTTTTT.

This clone was seen a handful of times. Distinct nucleotide sequences in the sample also encode this CDR3. The gene calls are TRBV5-1 and TRBJ2-7, with D unresolved. Per germline, CDR1 SGHRS and CDR2 YFSETQ. Trimming shortened V by 0 bases and J by 2 bases, and 6 bases separated the two germline ends. The CDR3 runs 13 residues. The chain's CDR3 is CASSLATAYEQYF. CDR3 nucleotides: TGCGCCAGCAGCTTGGCCACTGCCTACGAGCAGTACTTC.

The chain is built from TRBV3-1 (or the pseudogene TRBV3-2) and TRBJ2-1; TRBD2 matches at 8 bases. Germline V gives CDR1 LGHDT, CDR2 YNNKEL (reference sequence). This CDR3 region has 15 residues. V trimming: 4 bases; J trimming: 5 bases; junction bases outside the gene matches: 7. CDR3 amino acids: CASSPRGGQNNEQFF. In DNA form, the CDR3 reads TGTGCCAGCAGCCCCCGGGGGGGCCAGAACAATGAGCAGTTCTTC.

This sequence joins TRBV5-4 and TRBJ2-3; tentatively, D is TRBD1 (7 bases). Per the germline V gene, CDR1 is SGHNT and CDR2 is YYREEE (reference sequence). The V end was cut by 4 bases, the J end by 5 bases, with 11 bases between. This CDR3 has 13 amino acids. In DNA form, the CDR3 reads TGTGCCAGCAGCCCCCAGGGGGGAGATACGCAGTATTTT. Protein: CASSPQGGDTQYF.

This rearrangement joins TRBV27 to TRBJ2-3; 10 bases are a match to TRBD2. Trimming cost V 3 bases and J 9 bases; bases outside gene matches: 6. The CDR3 is 14 residues long. Germline CDR1 reads MNHEY; CDR2 reads SMNVEV (reference sequence). The CDR3 sequence: CASSFLDSGGTQYF. The CDR3 region has the DNA TGTGCCAGCAGTTTCCTCGATAGCGGGGGGACGCAGTATTTT.

The V gene is TRBV11-3, the J gene TRBJ2-1; TRBD2 matches 7 bases. The CDR3 totals 14 residues. V lost 5 bases and J lost 4; bases outside the gene matches: 5. Germline V gene sequence: CDR1 SGHNT, CDR2 YENEEA. The CDR3 sequence is CASSGTGGYNEQFF. In nucleotides, the CDR3 is TGTGCCAGCAGCGGCACGGGAGGTTACAATGAGCAGTTCTTC.

In this sample, this clone turned up a few times. The rearrangement links TRBV5-4 to TRBJ2-2; a weak D match, TRBD1 (5 bases). Trimming removed 0 bases at V and 6 bases at J, with 9 bases between. The CDR3 covers 14 residues. The germline V gene has CDR1 SGHNT and CDR2 YYREEE (reference sequence). CDR3 DNA sequence: TGTGCCAGCAGCTTGGCGCAGGGTCCCGGGGAGCTGTTTTTT. It is translated as CASSLAQGPGELFF. Looking up the rest from reference TRBV5-4 and TRBJ2-2 gives the full variable domain: ETGVTQSPTHLIKTRGQQVTLRCSSQSGHNTVSWYQQALGQGPQFIFQYYREEENGRGNFPPRFSGLQFPNYSSELNVNALELDDSALYLCASSLAQGPGELFFGEGSRLTVL.

The chain employs TRBV7-2 and TRBJ1-6; D gene unclear. V gave up 2 bases and J gave up 1 base, with 12 bases separating them. The germline V gene has CDR1 SGHTA and CDR2 FQGNSA. The CDR3 runs to 17 residues. CDR3 coding DNA: TGTGCCAGCAGCTTATATGAGGGAGCGTCCTATAATTCACCCCTCCACTTT. This sequence encodes CASSLYEGASYNSPLHF. Drawing the rest from reference TRBV7-2 and TRBJ1-6, the complete variable domain is GAGVSQSPSNKVTEKGKDVELRCDPISGHTALYWYRQSLGQGLEFLIYFQGNSAPDKSGLPSDRFSAERTGGSVSTLTIQRTQQEDSAVYLCASSLYEGASYNSPLHFGNGTRLTVT.

The V call is TRBV19, the J call TRBJ2-1; TRBD2 aligns across 10 bases. Germline CDR1 LNHDA, CDR2 SQIVND (reference sequence). The length of the CDR3 is 19 residues. Unmatched junction bases numbered 19, after V lost 11 bases and J lost 0 bases. The CDR3 sequence is CASQYGLGTSAGSYNEQFF. CDR3 nucleotide sequence: TGTGCCTCCCAGTATGGGCTTGGGACTAGCGCAGGCTCCTACAATGAGCAGTTCTTC.

The rearrangement uses TRBV3-1 (or the pseudogene TRBV3-2) and TRBJ2-6, with TRBD2 identical over 9 bases. The V and J ends lost 5 bases and 0 bases, in that order; junction bases with no gene match: 11. Germline-derived CDR1 and CDR2 are LGHDT and YNNKEL (reference sequence). CDR3 size: 19 residues. The CDR3 DNA reads as TGTGCCAGCAGCTCCCCACCCCTAGCGGGGATCTCTGGGGCCAACGTCCTGACTTTC. Translating gives CASSSPPLAGISGANVLTF.

The chain recombines TRBV7-2 with TRBJ2-7; 7 bases fit TRBD2. The length of the CDR3 is 15 residues. Germline trimming cut 1 base from V and 2 bases from J; bases unmatched to any gene: 5. Germline-derived CDR1 and CDR2 are SGHTA and FQGNSA. The CDR3 coding sequence is TGTGCCAGCAGCTTAGAGCTAGCGGACACCTACGAGCAGTACTTC. This gives the protein CASSLELADTYEQYF.